What follows are 4 T cell receptor beta chains derived from one specimen sequenced in a study of OX40 agonist ivuxolimab in advanced cancers. Sequencing used immunoSEQ multiplex PCR; TCRdb keeps in-frame clones, though not all of them. Among about 57,000 clones listed, around 80% were seen once. Sequences were derived from CD4+ or CD8+ T cells sorted from blood, sampled in a trial of the OX40 agonist ivuxolimab. Source of these receptors: an adult with an advanced solid tumor such as melanoma, head and neck, liver or kidney cancer.

This chain uses TRBV10-1 with TRBJ1-1; the D gene is possibly TRBD1 (6 bases). CDR1 and CDR2 from the germline V gene are WNHNN and SYGVQD (reference sequence). The CDR3 runs 12 residues. Trimming pared 5 bases from V and 7 bases from J, leaving 11 bases between. CDR3 DNA sequence: TGCGCCAGCAGTCCCGACAGGAATGAAGCTTTCTTT. It is translated as CASSPDRNEAFF.

The rearrangement uses TRBV27 and TRBJ1-5; D not resolved. Germline V gene data show CDR1 as MNHEY and CDR2 as SMNVEV (reference sequence). The CDR3 is 15 amino acids. Trimming pared 3 bases from V and 0 bases from J, leaving 9 bases between. CDR3 DNA sequence: TGTGCCAGCAGTTTTTCACAAAATAGCAATCAGCCCCAGCATTTT. It codes for CASSFSQNSNQPQHF.

This rearrangement joins TRBV19 to TRBJ1-2; D uncertain. The V gene lost 1 base and the J gene lost 6 bases, with 9 bases spanning the gap. The CDR3 spans 13 residues. Germline lookup yields CDR1 LNHDA and CDR2 SQIVND (reference sequence). The DNA for the CDR3 is TGTGCCAGTAGTATAGTTGGTCAGCATGGCTACACCTTC. Encoded protein: CASSIVGQHGYTF.

The chain recombines TRBV19 with TRBJ2-3; D unresolved. The germline gives CDR1 LNHDA, CDR2 SQIVND (reference sequence). CDR3 length: 14 amino acids. The V end was cut by 4 bases, the J end by 2 bases, with 10 bases between. The DNA for the CDR3 is TGTGCCAGTAGTAAAGGATGGAACACAGATACGCAGTATTTT. Protein sequence: CASSKGWNTDTQYF.